This is a list of T cell receptor beta chains from one sample in a study of blood T cell repertoires in COVID-19. Produced via immunoSEQ multiplex PCR; TCRdb's table is partial and in-frame only. Altogether around 170,000 clones are present, about 84% being singletons, with the ten largest covering about an eighth. The material sequenced was PBMCs or T cells enriched from blood (not recorded which). These receptors came from a man aged 45-60 years who had recovered from COVID-19. CDR3s include the opening cysteine and the closing phenylalanine or tryptophan. Each record gives: J gene, V gene, D gene, clone size, CDR3 protein, CDR3 DNA. A D gene is named only where the DNA matches it firmly. Clone sizes are given selectively: once, few, many, or a class where the clone is expanded.

j_gene: TRBJ2-1
v_gene: TRBV3-1/TRBV3-2
d_gene: NA
abundance: NA
CDR3aa: CASRRWTEDNEQFF
CDR3nt: TGTGCCAGCAGGCGGTGGACTGAGGACAATGAGCAGTTCTTC

j_gene: TRBJ1-2
v_gene: TRBV7-9
d_gene: NA
abundance: once
CDR3aa: CASSLDRAGGYTF
CDR3nt: TGTGCCAGCAGCTTAGACAGGGCAGGGGGCTACACCTTC

j_gene: TRBJ2-2
v_gene: TRBV5-1
d_gene: NA
abundance: NA
CDR3aa: CASSLGQGGGTGELFF
CDR3nt: TGCGCCAGCAGCTTGGGACAGGGAGGAGGCACCGGGGAGCTGTTTTTT

j_gene: TRBJ1-6
v_gene: TRBV28
d_gene: NA
abundance: NA
CDR3aa: CASTSSYNSPLHF
CDR3nt: TGTGCCAGCACGAGCTCCTATAATTCACCCCTCCACTTT

j_gene: TRBJ1-5
v_gene: TRBV7-2
d_gene: NA
abundance: once
CDR3aa: CASSWMGRQGGNQPQHF
CDR3nt: TGTGCCAGCAGCTGGATGGGTAGGCAGGGTGGTAATCAGCCCCAGCATTTT

j_gene: TRBJ2-3
v_gene: TRBV7-9
d_gene: NA
abundance: few
CDR3aa: CASSLTVRTDTQYF
CDR3nt: TGTGCCAGCAGCTTAACGGTGCGCACAGATACGCAGTATTTT

j_gene: TRBJ2-7
v_gene: TRBV18
d_gene: TRBD2
abundance: NA
CDR3aa: CASSPRVAGSSYEQYF
CDR3nt: TGTGCCAGCTCACCACGAGTAGCGGGGAGCTCCTACGAGCAGTACTTC

j_gene: TRBJ2-7
v_gene: TRBV2
d_gene: NA
abundance: once
CDR3aa: CGGGGSYEQYF
CDR3nt: TGTGGGGGAGGAGGGAGCTACGAGCAGTACTTC

j_gene: TRBJ2-7
v_gene: TRBV28
d_gene: NA
abundance: NA
CDR3aa: CASGADTSLGEQYF
CDR3nt: TGTGCCAGCGGTGCGGACACTTCCCTGGGGGAGCAGTACTTC

j_gene: TRBJ1-1
v_gene: TRBV27
d_gene: NA
abundance: NA
CDR3aa: CASSLAWNTEAFF
CDR3nt: TGTGCCAGCAGTTTGGCTTGGAACACTGAAGCTTTCTTT

j_gene: TRBJ2-7
v_gene: TRBV27
d_gene: NA
abundance: NA
CDR3aa: CASSFAGPPYEQYF
CDR3nt: TGTGCCAGCAGTTTCGCGGGGCCACCCTACGAGCAGTACTTC

j_gene: TRBJ2-7
v_gene: TRBV6-2/TRBV6-3
d_gene: NA
abundance: NA
CDR3aa: CASSYGPVGSTYEQYF
CDR3nt: TGTGCCAGCAGTTACGGCCCGGTTGGGAGCACCTACGAGCAGTACTTC

j_gene: TRBJ1-4
v_gene: TRBV18
d_gene: TRBD1
abundance: few
CDR3aa: CATKGQADEKLFF
CDR3nt: TGTGCCACAAAGGGACAGGCGGATGAAAAACTGTTTTTT

j_gene: TRBJ2-7
v_gene: TRBV29-1
d_gene: NA
abundance: NA
CDR3aa: CSVVRAYEQYF
CDR3nt: TGCAGCGTTGTCAGGGCCTACGAGCAGTACTTC

j_gene: TRBJ1-1
v_gene: TRBV14
d_gene: TRBD1
abundance: once
CDR3aa: CASSQEGTGALNTEAFF
CDR3nt: TGTGCCAGCAGCCAAGAGGGGACAGGGGCTTTGAACACTGAAGCTTTCTTT

j_gene: TRBJ2-2
v_gene: TRBV7-9
d_gene: NA
abundance: NA
CDR3aa: CASSSQGLTGELFF
CDR3nt: TGTGCCAGCAGCTCTCAGGGTCTCACCGGGGAGCTGTTTTTT